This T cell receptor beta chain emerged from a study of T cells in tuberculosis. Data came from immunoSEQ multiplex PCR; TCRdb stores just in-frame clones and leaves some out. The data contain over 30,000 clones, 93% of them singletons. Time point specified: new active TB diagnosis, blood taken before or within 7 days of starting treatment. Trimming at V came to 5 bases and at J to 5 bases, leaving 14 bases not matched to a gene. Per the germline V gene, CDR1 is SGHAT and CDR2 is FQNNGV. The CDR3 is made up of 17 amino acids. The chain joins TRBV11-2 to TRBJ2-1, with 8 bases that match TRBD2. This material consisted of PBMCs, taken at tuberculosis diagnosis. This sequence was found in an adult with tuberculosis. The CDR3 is CASSPKRALAENNEQFF. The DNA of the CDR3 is TGTGCCAGCAGCCCCAAAAGGGCACTAGCGGAGAACAATGAGCAGTTCTTC.